This entry lists 3 T cell receptor beta chains sequenced from one sample in a study of chemoradiotherapy in HPV16-positive cancers. The repertoire was sequenced with immunoSEQ multiplex PCR; TCRdb's copy has only in-frame clones and lacks some. The table shows about 20,000 clones, with more than 80% occurring only once. This material consisted of blood, taken from a patient who underwent chemoradiotherapy. These TCRs come from a human donor with HPV-associated anogenital cancer.

This sequence joins TRBV2 and TRBJ2-7; no clear D. The germline CDR1 and CDR2 sequences are SNHLY and FYNNEI. The CDR3 extends over 11 amino acids. Deletions cut 4 bases from V and 7 bases from J, with 8 bases between. The CDR3 is CASSVWDEQYF. DNA of the CDR3: TGTGCCAGCAGTGTATGGGATGAGCAGTACTTC.

The chain couples TRBV5-1 to TRBJ1-1; 7 bases are shared with TRBD1. Trimming removed 4 bases from V and 3 bases from J; junction bases left unmatched: 6. CDR3 length: 14 residues. Per the germline V gene, CDR1 is SGHRS and CDR2 is YFSETQ. For the CDR3, the DNA is TGCGCCAGCAGCCGAGCCCAGGGGGACACTGAAGCTTTCTTT. Its translation: CASSRAQGDTEAFF.

The V call is TRBV23-1, the J call TRBJ2-7; D unclear. TRBV23-1 is an open reading frame, and its role is uncertain. This CDR3 comprises 17 residues. Trimming took 2 bases from V and 3 from J, leaving 20 bases between them. CDR3 DNA: TGCGCCAGCAGTCAAGCCCCTGGTGGGGTCAAGAACTACGAGCAGTACTTC. Translation: CASSQAPGGVKNYEQYF.